These 24 T cell receptor beta chains originate from one sample sequenced in a study of identifying expanded T cells in peripheral blood. Some clones are missing from TCRdb's copy, which holds only in-frame ones; the method was immunoSEQ multiplex PCR. Of approximately 50,000 clones in the sample, roughly 82% were seen once. Sequenced: blood. The receptors come from a person aged 18 to 75 in good health.

The chain uses TRBV7-6 and TRBJ2-1; D might be TRBD1 (6 bases). The CDR3 runs 14 residues. Germline V gene sequence: CDR1 SGHVS, CDR2 FNYEAQ. V was cut by 1 base and J by 12 bases, with 16 bases left in between. CDR3 sequence (DNA): TGTGCCAGCAGCTTAGGGCCTGGGACACCCGGGCAGTTCTTC. It specifies CASSLGPGTPGQFF.

This clone was detected a few times. The J gene is TRBJ2-3, the V gene TRBV21-1. TRBV21-1 is an annotated pseudogene. CDR3 length equals 18 residues. The CDR3 sequence: CASSKRDHRPAPTDTQYF. The DNA for the CDR3 is TGTGCCAGCAGCAAAAGAGACCATCGTCCGGCTCCCACAGATACGCAGTATTTT.

This clone was picked up a small number of times. The sample has other DNA sequences that encode this CDR3 too. The chain uses TRBV2 and TRBJ1-3; 12 bases fit TRBD1. Germline CDR1 SNHLY, CDR2 FYNNEI. CDR3 length equals 14 residues. J gave up 12 bases and V 2 bases, and 5 bases lay outside the gene matches. The CDR3 loop reads CASSESGTGGRIYF. DNA of the CDR3: TGTGCCAGCAGTGAATCCGGGACAGGGGGCCGCATATATTTT.

The rearrangement links TRBV10-2 to TRBJ2-7, with D possibly matching TRBD2 (6 bases). CDR3 length: 12 residues. The germline V and J ends were trimmed by 4 bases and 6 bases, with 10 bases remaining between them. Germline lookup yields CDR1 WSHSY and CDR2 SAAADI. Here the CDR3 reads CASSAVGGEQYF. In DNA, the CDR3 is TGCGCCAGCAGTGCGGTGGGGGGCGAGCAGTACTTC.

The table lists this clone with a few counts. CDR3 coding DNA: TGTGCCATCAGGAATACAGCTCAAGAGACCCAGTACTTC. Its protein is CAIRNTAQETQYF. The chain couples TRBV10-3 to TRBJ2-5; no definite D call. This CDR3 has 13 amino acids. The V gene lost 6 bases and the J gene lost 2 bases, with 10 bases spanning the gap. The germline V gene has CDR1 ENHRY and CDR2 SYGVKD.

A single count supports this clone. The J gene is TRBJ2-5, the V gene TRBV15; TRBD1 agrees at 9 bases. CDR1 is LNHNV, CDR2 YYDKDF, per germline (reference sequence). V dropped 1 base and J dropped 1; count of bases not matched to a gene: 4. The CDR3 loop spans 16 amino acids. In nucleotides, the CDR3 is TGTGCCACCAGCAGAGTCTTACAGGGGGCCCAAGAGACCCAGTACTTC. This sequence encodes CATSRVLQGAQETQYF.

The chain combines TRBV14 with TRBJ1-1, with D tentatively TRBD1 (5 bases). From germline, CDR1 is SGHDN and CDR2 FVKESK. The CDR3 covers 16 residues. Trimming took off 0 bases at V and 3 bases at J, with 14 bases between the two ends. The CDR3 protein is CASSQDPWGRHTEAFF. As DNA, the CDR3 is TGTGCCAGCAGCCAAGATCCGTGGGGACGGCACACTGAAGCTTTCTTT. Full variable domain (remainder filled in from reference TRBV14 and TRBJ1-1): EAGVTQFPSHSVIEKGQTVTLRCDPISGHDNLYWYRRVMGKEIKFLLHFVKESKQDESGMPNNRFLAERTGGTYSTLKVQPAELEDSGVYFCASSQDPWGRHTEAFFGQGTRLTVV.

The J gene is TRBJ1-1, the V gene TRBV19, with TRBD1 identical over 10 bases. J gave up 6 bases and V 7 bases, and 8 bases lay outside the gene matches. CDR1 is LNHDA, CDR2 SQIVND, per germline (reference sequence). The CDR3 covers 14 residues. Written as DNA, the CDR3 is TGTGCCAGTAATAGACAGGGGGCGATTGCTGAAGCTTTCTTT. It yields the protein CASNRQGAIAEAFF.

This clone was seen a handful of times. The chain combines TRBV18 with TRBJ1-2; D possibly corresponds to TRBD1 (6 bases). V was trimmed by 3 bases and J by 2 bases, leaving 16 bases between them. This CDR3 is 16 amino acids long. CDR1 is KGHSH and CDR2 is LQKENI in the germline V gene. CDR3 residues: CASSPRAGAENYGYTF. The CDR3, as DNA: TGTGCCAGCTCACCCCGGGCAGGGGCTGAGAACTATGGCTACACCTTC.

The chain has TRBV6-1 and TRBJ2-2, with 7 bases matching TRBD1. The CDR3 runs 17 residues. Per germline, CDR1 MNHNS and CDR2 SASEGT. V lost 4 bases and J lost 6; bases outside the gene matches: 14. CDR3 loop: CASSVTGTVVWAGELFF. The CDR3 DNA follows: TGTGCCAGCAGTGTTACCGGGACAGTAGTGTGGGCCGGGGAGCTGTTTTTT.

The V and J genes are TRBV14 and TRBJ2-4, with D perhaps matching TRBD1 (6 bases). The ends were cut back, 0 bases at V and 2 bases at J, with 11 bases in the middle. This CDR3 is 16 amino acids long. Germline CDR1 reads SGHDN; CDR2 reads FVKESK. In DNA, the CDR3 is TGTGCCAGCAGCCAAGAGAGAGGGGGAACCAAAAACATTCAGTACTTC. Translated: CASSQERGGTKNIQYF.

The chain couples TRBV6-1 to TRBJ1-2, with D uncertain. In germline, CDR1 is MNHNS, CDR2 SASEGT. Trimming removed 10 bases from V and 4 bases from J, with 22 bases in between. The CDR3 consists of 15 residues. As DNA, the CDR3 is TGTGCCACCATAGCAGTGGCCTCGCGGGGCTATGGCTACACCTTC. Residues: CATIAVASRGYGYTF.

This clone came up a few times. The CDR3 coding sequence is TGTGCCAGCAGTGAACTTGGGGCTAGCAGCGACGAGCAGTACGTC. Translation gives CASSELGASSDEQYV. The genes are TRBV6-1 and TRBJ2-7, with D perhaps matching TRBD1 or TRBD2 (5 bases each). Germline loops: CDR1 MNHNS, CDR2 SASEGT. The CDR3 covers 15 residues. The germline V and J ends were trimmed by 2 bases and 5 bases, with 16 bases remaining between them.

The count of this clone is one. The chain combines TRBV7-8 with TRBJ1-1; D not certain. The germline V gene encodes CDR1 SGHVS and CDR2 FQNEAQ. V lost 1 base and J lost 2, with 8 bases in between. CDR3 size: 14 residues. The CDR3 DNA reads TGTGCCAGCAGCTTAGGTCCGGCTAACACTGAAGCTTTCTTT. As protein: CASSLGPANTEAFF.

V usage is TRBV25-1 and J usage is TRBJ2-5; the D gene is possibly TRBD2 (6 bases). Per the germline V gene, CDR1 is MGHDK and CDR2 is SYGVNS. Trimming removed 6 bases from V and 7 bases from J, with 15 bases in between. The CDR3 is made up of 13 amino acids. CDR3 sequence reads: CASRGDSRGTQYF. The CDR3 coding sequence is TGTGCCAGCAGAGGGGACTCGAGAGGGACCCAGTACTTC.

The V call is TRBV7-9, the J call TRBJ2-1; TRBD2 matches at 8 bases. This CDR3 has 15 residues. V lost 2 bases, J lost 7 bases, and 7 bases stayed unmatched. Germline values: CDR1 SEHNR, CDR2 FQNEAQ (reference sequence). CDR3 protein: CASSLSAGRENEQFF. In nucleotides, the CDR3 is TGTGCCAGCAGCTTATCCGCCGGGAGGGAAAATGAGCAGTTCTTC. Together with reference TRBV7-9 and TRBJ2-1, the CDR3 gives the full variable domain: DTGVSQNPRHKITKRGQNVTFRCDPISEHNRLYWYRQTLGQGPEFLTYFQNEAQLEKSRLLSDRFSAERPKGSFSTLEIQRTEQGDSAMYLCASSLSAGRENEQFFGPGTRLTVL.

V usage is TRBV7-6 and J usage is TRBJ2-3; 8 bases are a match to TRBD1. Looked up from germline, CDR1 is SGHVS and CDR2 is FNYEAQ. This CDR3 is 16 amino acids long. The V gene end was trimmed by 0 bases and the J gene end by 7 bases; junction bases not matched to a gene: 9. Here the CDR3 DNA reads TGTGCCAGCAGCTTAGCGTCAGGGGGCCGAGTTTATACGCAGTATTTT. It translates to CASSLASGGRVYTQYF. Using reference TRBV7-6 and TRBJ2-3 for the parts outside the CDR3, the full variable domain is GAGVSQSPRYKVTKRGQDVALRCDPISGHVSLYWYRQALGQGPEFLTYFNYEAQQDKSGLPNDRFSAERPEGSISTLTIQRTEQRDSAMYRCASSLASGGRVYTQYFGPGTRLTVL.

The V and J genes are TRBV5-1 and TRBJ1-2; D call uncertain. The CDR3 consists of 13 residues. Per the germline V gene, CDR1 is SGHRS and CDR2 is YFSETQ. V was trimmed by 3 bases and J by 4 bases, leaving 10 bases between them. The DNA for the CDR3 is TGCGCCAGCAGCTCGACACAAGGCTATGGCTACACCTTC. Translating it yields CASSSTQGYGYTF.

CDR3 sequence: CASSFTEDKDTQYF. CDR3 coding DNA: TGTGCCAGCAGCTTTACAGAGGACAAAGATACGCAGTATTTT. This chain connects TRBV7-9 to TRBJ2-3, with D tentatively TRBD1 (5 bases). The CDR3 spans 14 residues. Trimming pared 3 bases from V and 5 bases from J, leaving 12 bases between. CDR1 and CDR2 (germline): SEHNR, FQNEAQ (reference sequence).

The gene calls are TRBV18 and TRBJ2-6, with TRBD1 identical over 8 bases. The CDR3 sequence is 17 residues long. Germline CDR1 KGHSH, CDR2 LQKENI. With V trimmed by 5 bases and J by 0 bases, 6 bases remained unmatched. In DNA form, the CDR3 reads TGTGCCAGCTCATCGGGACAGGCGCGCTCTGGGGCCAACGTCCTGACTTTC. Amino acids: CASSSGQARSGANVLTF.

V gene TRBV28 combines with J gene TRBJ2-5; D is undetermined. CDR3 size: 15 residues. Germline V lookup: CDR1 MDHEN, CDR2 SYDVKM. Trimming stripped 5 bases from V and 5 bases from J, with 18 bases between. Here the CDR3 DNA reads TGTGCCAGCAGTCCCTTCGGGCCCCTACGGGAGACCCAGTACTTC. It specifies CASSPFGPLRETQYF.

This clone was seen a single time. The J gene is TRBJ1-1, the V gene TRBV6-5; 7 bases align to TRBD1. The CDR3 sequence is 14 residues long. V was pared by 6 bases and J by 1 base, with 5 bases of the junction left unmatched. The germline CDR1 and CDR2 sequences are MNHEY and SVGAGI. CDR3 coding DNA: TGTGCCAGCAGATTGACAGGGACGAACACTGAAGCTTTCTTT. It encodes CASRLTGTNTEAFF.

The chain links TRBV27 to TRBJ1-1; D gene ambiguous. The V gene lost 6 bases and the J gene lost 1 base, with 9 bases spanning the gap. CDR3 size: 13 residues. The germline CDR1 and CDR2 sequences are MNHEY and SMNVEV (reference sequence). The CDR3 region has the DNA TGTGCCAGCAGAAAATGGGGGAACACTGAAGCTTTCTTT. Its translation: CASRKWGNTEAFF.

The rearrangement joins TRBV5-6 to TRBJ2-2; 10 nucleotides line up with TRBD2. CDR3 length: 15 amino acids. V gave up 4 bases and J gave up 1 base; unmatched junction bases: 1. CDR1 SGHDT and CDR2 YYEEEE come from the germline V gene. CDR3 protein: CASSRTSGNTGELFF. CDR3 bases: TGTGCCAGCAGCAGGACTAGCGGGAACACCGGGGAGCTGTTTTTT.